This passage covers 19 T cell receptor beta chains from one sample sequenced in a study of cytomegalovirus exposure and HLA in healthy donors. The data were produced by immunoSEQ multiplex PCR, yet TCRdb's version contains in-frame clones alone and is incomplete. Of more than 60,000 clones detected, more than 85% appear once; the ten largest clones hold 1.7%. Sequencing used PBMCs. The source is a woman aged 18-30 years in good health and CMV-seronegative.

Concerning this clone itself: The sample carries other DNA sequences with the same CDR3. This rearrangement joins TRBV5-1 to TRBJ2-5; maybe TRBD2 (5 bases). Trimming removed 0 bases at V and 3 bases at J, with 6 bases between. This CDR3 contains 13 residues. Per the germline V gene, CDR1 is SGHRS and CDR2 is YFSETQ. CDR3 sequence reads: CASSLVGEETQYF. The CDR3 nucleotides are TGCGCCAGCAGCTTGGTGGGAGAAGAGACCCAGTACTTC.

The chain joins TRBV11-1 to TRBJ2-3, with 9 bases identical to TRBD2. The CDR3 totals 14 residues. The junction had 7 bases not matched to a gene; V was cut back by 8 bases and J by 4 bases. The germline gives CDR1 SGHAT, CDR2 FQDESV (reference sequence). The CDR3 here is CASSNSGSPDTQYF. DNA for the CDR3: TGTGCCAGCTCCAATAGCGGGAGCCCAGATACGCAGTATTTT.

V usage is TRBV27 and J usage is TRBJ1-1; D is ambiguous. Germline CDR1 is MNHEY and CDR2 is SMNVEV (reference sequence). Trimming removed 1 base at V and 4 bases at J, with 10 bases between. This CDR3 spans 14 amino acids. This CDR3 is CASSLLGRVTEAFF. The DNA for the CDR3 is TGTGCCAGCAGTTTATTGGGGAGGGTCACTGAAGCTTTCTTT.

The CDR3 sequence is CASSMFNEQFF. DNA of the CDR3: TGTGCCAGTTCCATGTTCAATGAGCAGTTCTTC. The chain recombines TRBV7-9 with TRBJ2-1; D gene unclear. Germline values: CDR1 SEHNR, CDR2 FQNEAQ (reference sequence). The CDR3 is 11 amino acids. V was shortened by 9 bases and J by 6 bases, with 9 bases between the two germline ends.

V usage is TRBV9 and J usage is TRBJ2-7; D unresolved. CDR1 is SGDLS and CDR2 is YYNGEE in the germline V gene. The V and J ends lost 0 bases and 0 bases respectively, with 10 bases between them. CDR3 length equals 15 residues. The CDR3, as DNA: TGTGCCAGCAGCGTAGGACCAGCGAACTCCTACGAGCAGTACTTC. It codes for CASSVGPANSYEQYF.

V gene TRBV25-1 combines with J gene TRBJ2-1, with TRBD2 identical over 15 bases. CDR3 length equals 16 residues. The germline CDR1 and CDR2 sequences are MGHDK and SYGVNS. J lost 5 bases, V lost 7 bases, and 6 bases had no gene match. The CDR3 DNA is TGTGCCAGCAAGAGGACTAGCGGGAGGGGCCACAATGAGCAGTTCTTC. Its protein product is CASKRTSGRGHNEQFF.

The gene calls are TRBV30 and TRBJ2-7; 9 bases fit TRBD1. The CDR3 length is 13 residues. V trimming: 7 bases; J trimming: 2 bases; junction bases outside the gene matches: 6. Germline-derived CDR1 and CDR2 are GTSNPN and SVGIG (reference sequence). This CDR3 reads CALYGDRAYEQYF. Written as DNA, the CDR3 is TGTGCCTTATACGGGGACAGGGCCTACGAGCAGTACTTC. Looking up the rest from reference TRBV30 and TRBJ2-7 gives the full variable domain: SQTIHQWPATLVQPVGSPLSLECTVEGTSNPNLYWYRQAAGRGLQLLFYSVGIGQISSEVPQNLSASRPQDRQFILSSKKLLLSDSGFYLCALYGDRAYEQYFGPGTRLTVT.

By its share, this clone is medium-sized (0.01 to 0.1%). CDR3 amino acids: CASSHPTGAGYTF. The CDR3 nucleotides are TGCGCCAGCAGCCACCCGACAGGGGCGGGCTACACCTTC. The chain has TRBV4-1 and TRBJ1-2; TRBD1 aligns across 8 bases. Germline V gives CDR1 MGHRA, CDR2 YSYEKL. CDR3 length equals 13 residues. Trimming at V came to 3 bases and at J to 8 bases, leaving 5 bases not matched to a gene.

V and J are TRBV27 and TRBJ1-5; TRBD1 is a possible D gene (5 bases). This CDR3 has 14 amino acids. The V gene's germline CDR1 is MNHEY and CDR2 SMNVEV (reference sequence). V was cut by 6 bases and J by 3 bases, with 12 bases left in between. This chain's CDR3 is CASRNTGTNQPQHF. The CDR3, as DNA: TGTGCCAGCAGAAACACAGGCACCAATCAGCCCCAGCATTTT.

The J gene is TRBJ2-7, the V gene TRBV14; the D is unclear. The CDR3 covers 18 residues. Trimming took 1 base from V and 2 from J, leaving 21 bases between them. CDR1 is SGHDN and CDR2 is FVKESK in the germline V gene. The CDR3: CASSQGSFIENRAYEQYF. The CDR3 DNA follows: TGTGCCAGCAGCCAAGGCTCTTTCATTGAGAACAGAGCCTACGAGCAGTACTTC.

Only a few counts were recorded for this clone. The genes are TRBV5-1 and TRBJ1-2; perhaps TRBD1 as D (6 bases). This CDR3 spans 14 amino acids. V dropped 4 bases and J dropped 4 bases, with 14 bases sitting between them. CDR1 SGHRS and CDR2 YFSETQ come from the germline V gene. DNA of the CDR3: TGCGCCAGCAGCCTAACGGACAGTCTCTATGGCTACACCTTC. Amino acid sequence: CASSLTDSLYGYTF.

V gene TRBV18 combines with J gene TRBJ2-5; TRBD2 is a possible D gene (5 bases). Per the germline V gene, CDR1 is KGHSH and CDR2 is LQKENI. Deletions cut 3 bases from V and 5 bases from J, with 10 bases between. The CDR3 totals 13 residues. Here the CDR3 DNA reads TGTGCCAGCTCACCGAGGGTTACGGAGACCCAGTACTTC. Protein sequence: CASSPRVTETQYF. Based on the CDR3 plus reference TRBV18 and TRBJ2-5, the full variable domain is NAGVMQNPRHLVRRRGQEARLRCSPMKGHSHVYWYRQLPEEGLKFMVYLQKENIIDESGMPKERFSAEFPKEGPSILRIQQVVRGDSAAYFCASSPRVTETQYFGPGTRLLVL.

The chain links TRBV9 to TRBJ1-3, with TRBD1 identical over 11 bases. CDR3 length: 15 residues. V lost 2 bases and J lost 6; bases outside the gene matches: 4. Germline-derived CDR1 and CDR2 are SGDLS and YYNGEE. CDR3 region: CASSVGTGGENTIYF. Written as DNA, the CDR3 is TGTGCCAGCAGCGTTGGGACAGGGGGAGAAAACACCATATATTTT.

This clone has just one count. The CDR3 nucleotides read TGTGCCACCAGCAGAGAGTCACCTAGCGTACGGGACACAGATACGCAGTATTTT. Residues: CATSRESPSVRDTDTQYF. The chain carries TRBV15 and TRBJ2-3, with D possibly TRBD2 on 6 matching bases. This CDR3 spans 18 amino acids. Trimming removed 0 bases from V and 2 bases from J, with 18 bases in between. Germline V lookup: CDR1 LNHNV, CDR2 YYDKDF (reference sequence).

The V gene is TRBV27, the J gene TRBJ2-2; 14 bases fit TRBD2. Germline lookup yields CDR1 MNHEY and CDR2 SMNVEV (reference sequence). The CDR3 consists of 17 residues. Trimming took 8 bases from V and 4 from J; bases not matched to a gene: 9. The CDR3 protein is CASRGLAGAGGTGELFF. DNA of the CDR3: TGTGCCAGCCGGGGACTAGCGGGAGCCGGTGGCACCGGGGAGCTGTTTTTT.

V and J are TRBV9 and TRBJ2-7; D is possibly TRBD2 (6 bases). The CDR3 totals 16 residues. In germline, CDR1 is SGDLS, CDR2 YYNGEE. V lost 4 bases and J 2 bases, leaving 19 bases between the germline ends. The CDR3 DNA is TGTGCCAGCAGCAACGTCCCCGGGAGAGCACCCTACGAGCAGTACTTC. Its protein is CASSNVPGRAPYEQYF. The full variable domain, completed using reference TRBV9 and TRBJ2-7, is DSGVTQTPKHLITATGQRVTLRCSPRSGDLSVYWYQQSLDQGLQFLIQYYNGEERAKGNILERFSAQQFPDLHSELNLSSLELGDSALYFCASSNVPGRAPYEQYFGPGTRLTVT.

This clone has a single count. Written as DNA, the CDR3 is TGTGCCACCAGCAGGGGACAGGGTCACTCCTACGAGCAGTACTTC. Its translation: CATSRGQGHSYEQYF. The chain couples TRBV15 to TRBJ2-7; 9 bases fit TRBD1. The CDR3 loop spans 15 amino acids. The germline gives CDR1 LNHNV, CDR2 YYDKDF (reference sequence). J was trimmed by 0 bases and V by 3 bases; bases with no gene match: 3. The full variable domain, its missing parts supplied by reference TRBV15 and TRBJ2-7, is DAMVIQNPRYQVTQFGKPVTLSCSQTLNHNVMYWYQQKSSQAPKLLFHYYDKDFNNEADTPDNFQSRRPNTSFCFLDIRSPGLGDTAMYLCATSRGQGHSYEQYFGPGTRLTVT.

V is TRBV7-9 and J is TRBJ2-7, with 12 bases aligning to TRBD1. The ends lost 4 bases at V and 7 bases at J; junction bases unmatched: 8. This CDR3 region has 15 residues. Looked up from germline, CDR1 is SEHNR and CDR2 is FQNEAQ (reference sequence). The CDR3 region has the DNA TGTGCCAGCAGCTGGGGGACAGGGGGCTTGGGAGAGCAGTACTTC. Protein: CASSWGTGGLGEQYF.

V is TRBV19 and J is TRBJ1-5; possible D gene TRBD1, 5 bases. Trimming removed 6 bases from V and 3 bases from J, with 15 bases in between. Germline loops: CDR1 LNHDA, CDR2 SQIVND (reference sequence). This CDR3 spans 15 amino acids. CDR3 coding DNA: TGTGCCAGTAGCCCAGCTCAGGGCTTCAATCAGCCCCAGCATTTT. This codes for CASSPAQGFNQPQHF.